A selection of T cell receptor beta chains follows, all from one sample in a study of molecular identifiers for immune sequencing clone quantification. TCRdb ran MiXCR on the PCR reads and lists one entry per CDR3 protein. The sample shows 490,000 or so distinct CDR3 sequences, about a fifth of them seen only once. The sample comprised naive CD8+ T cells from blood, with Jurkat cell RNA spiked in. The receptors derive from a human donor in good health. Some libraries in this study had Jurkat cell RNA spiked in. The CDR3 runs from the conserved cysteine through the conserved F or W. Each record gives: D gene, V gene, clone size, J gene, CDR3 DNA, CDR3 protein. D genes are given only for firm matches. Clone size is shown for a subset of rows, as once, few, many or a class of expanded clone.

.	TRBV5-1	many	TRBJ1-1	TGCGCCAGCAGCCCCCGAGAGATGAACACTGAAGCTTTCTTT	CASSPREMNTEAFF
.	TRBV20-1	.	TRBJ1-6	TGCAGTGTTGAGAGGGAGGGGTTGGCCCTCCACTTT	CSVEREGLALHF
.	TRBV28	.	TRBJ2-5	TGTGCCAGCAGTCTAAGGCCTAGCACAGAGACCCAGTACTTC	CASSLRPSTETQYF
TRBD1	TRBV6-2/TRBV6-3	many	TRBJ1-1	TGTGCCAGCAGCCGGAGACAGGGGGCGAACACTGAAGCTTTCTTT	CASSRRQGANTEAFF
.	TRBV7-9	few	TRBJ2-2	TGTGCCAGCAGACCAGAGGCGAACACCGGGGAGCTGTTTTTT	CASRPEANTGELFF
.	TRBV9	many	TRBJ2-5	TGTGCCAGCAGCGCAGACCCCGGATTCCAAGAGACCCAGTACTTC	CASSADPGFQETQYF
.	TRBV29-1	.	TRBJ2-3	TGCAGCGCTAGCATAGATACGCAGTATTTT	CSASIDTQYF
.	TRBV20-1	many	TRBJ2-7	TGCAGTGCCCGGGATCAGGGAAGCGAGCAGTACTTC	CSARDQGSEQYF
.	TRBV6-5	many	TRBJ2-7	TGTGCCAGCAGTTACGGTCCCAGTACCTACGAGCAGTACTTC	CASSYGPSTYEQYF
TRBD2	TRBV14	.	TRBJ2-3	TGTGCCAGCTGCCAGCAAGCCGGGACTAGCTGGACAGATACGCAGTATTTT	CASCQQAGTSWTDTQYF
.	TRBV30	few	TRBJ2-1	TGTGCCTGGACAGAATCCTACAATGAGCAGTTCTTC	CAWTESYNEQFF
.	TRBV7-3	.	TRBJ2-3	TGTGCCAGCAGCCCCCACGGGACCACAGATACGCAGTATTTT	CASSPHGTTDTQYF
TRBD1	TRBV5-1	many	TRBJ2-6	TGCGCCAGCAGCCTAGGACAGGCCCTTAGGGCTGGGGCCAACGTCCTGACTTTC	CASSLGQALRAGANVLTF
.	TRBV28	many	TRBJ1-1	TGTGCCAGCAGTTTCGTCTCGGGGGCCCCTGAAGCTTTCTTT	CASSFVSGAPEAFF
.	TRBV11-2	.	TRBJ1-3	TGTGCCAGCAGCTTCCCGACAGAAACCGGCTCTGGAAACACCATATATTTT	CASSFPTETGSGNTIYF
TRBD1	TRBV6-2/TRBV6-3	.	TRBJ1-6	TGTGCCAGCAGTTACCCAGGTCGCTCCGGGACAGGGGATTTGTCGTCACCCCTCCACTTT	CASSYPGRSGTGDLSSPLHF
TRBD2	TRBV6-1	.	TRBJ2-3	TGTGCCAGCAGTGACCCTGGACTAGCGGGGGTAAATACGCAGTATTTT	CASSDPGLAGVNTQYF
.	TRBV7-9	few	TRBJ2-1	TGTGCCAGCAGCTTAGGGGGCGGTGATAATGAGCAGTTCTTC	CASSLGGGDNEQFF
TRBD2	TRBV2	.	TRBJ2-5	TGTGCCAGCAATCTTTCAGCGGGGGGGCCGCGAGAGACCCAGTACTTC	CASNLSAGGPRETQYF
.	TRBV7-8	few	TRBJ2-3	TGTGCCAGCAGCTTAGGGGGGGCATGGGATACGCAGTATTTT	CASSLGGAWDTQYF